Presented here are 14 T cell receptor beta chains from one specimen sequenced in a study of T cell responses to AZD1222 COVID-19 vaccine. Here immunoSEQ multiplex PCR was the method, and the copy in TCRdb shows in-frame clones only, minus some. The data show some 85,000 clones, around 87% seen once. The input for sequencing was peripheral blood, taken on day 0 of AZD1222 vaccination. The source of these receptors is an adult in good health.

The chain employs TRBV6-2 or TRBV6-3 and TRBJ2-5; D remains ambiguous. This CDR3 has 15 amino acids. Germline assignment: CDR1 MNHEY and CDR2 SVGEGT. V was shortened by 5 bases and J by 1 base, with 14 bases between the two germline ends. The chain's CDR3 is CASSRVGWAQETQYF. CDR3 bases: TGTGCCAGCAGTCGTGTAGGGTGGGCCCAAGAGACCCAGTACTTC.

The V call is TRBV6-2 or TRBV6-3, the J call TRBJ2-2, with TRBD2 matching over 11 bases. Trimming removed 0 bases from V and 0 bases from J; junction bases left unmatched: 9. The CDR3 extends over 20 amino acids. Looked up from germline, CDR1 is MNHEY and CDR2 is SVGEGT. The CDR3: CASSYSGTSGPSANTGELFF. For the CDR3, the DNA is TGTGCCAGCAGTTACTCGGGGACTAGCGGACCATCGGCGAACACCGGGGAGCTGTTTTTT.

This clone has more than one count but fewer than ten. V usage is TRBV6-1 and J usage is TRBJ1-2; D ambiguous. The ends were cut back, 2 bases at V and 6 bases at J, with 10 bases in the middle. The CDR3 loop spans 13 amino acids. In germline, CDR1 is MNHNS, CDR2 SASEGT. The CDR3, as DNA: TGTGCCAGCAGTGAATTAGCCGGGCATGGCTACACCTTC. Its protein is CASSELAGHGYTF.

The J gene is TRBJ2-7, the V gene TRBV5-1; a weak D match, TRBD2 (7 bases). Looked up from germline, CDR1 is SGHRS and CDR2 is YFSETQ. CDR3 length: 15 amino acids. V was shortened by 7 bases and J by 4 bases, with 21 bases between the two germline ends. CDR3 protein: CASGGAGATIYEQYF. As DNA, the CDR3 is TGCGCCAGCGGTGGGGCGGGGGCGACAATATACGAGCAGTACTTC.

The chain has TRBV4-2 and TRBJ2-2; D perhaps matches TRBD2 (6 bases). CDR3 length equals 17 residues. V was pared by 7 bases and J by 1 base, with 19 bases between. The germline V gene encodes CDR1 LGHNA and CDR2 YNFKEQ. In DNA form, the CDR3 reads TGTGCCAGCACCCCGCACCCCCAGCGGGTGAACACCGGGGAGCTGTTTTTT. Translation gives CASTPHPQRVNTGELFF.

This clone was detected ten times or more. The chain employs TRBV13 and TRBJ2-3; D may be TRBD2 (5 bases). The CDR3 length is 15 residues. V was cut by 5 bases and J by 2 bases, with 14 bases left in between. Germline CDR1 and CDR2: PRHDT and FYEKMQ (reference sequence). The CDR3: CASSTGITVTDTQYF. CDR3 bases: TGTGCCAGCAGCACCGGGATTACGGTCACAGATACGCAGTATTTT. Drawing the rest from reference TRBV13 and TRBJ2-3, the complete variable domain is AAGVIQSPRHLIKEKRETATLKCYPIPRHDTVYWYQQGPGQDPQFLISFYEKMQSDKGSIPDRFSAQQFSDYHSELNMSSLELGDSALYFCASSTGITVTDTQYFGPGTRLTVL.

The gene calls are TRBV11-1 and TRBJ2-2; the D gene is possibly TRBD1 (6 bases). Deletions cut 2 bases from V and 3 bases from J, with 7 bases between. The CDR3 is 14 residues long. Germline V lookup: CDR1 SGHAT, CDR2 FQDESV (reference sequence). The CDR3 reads CASSLTGYTGELFF. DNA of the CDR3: TGTGCCAGCAGCTTAACAGGGTACACCGGGGAGCTGTTTTTT.

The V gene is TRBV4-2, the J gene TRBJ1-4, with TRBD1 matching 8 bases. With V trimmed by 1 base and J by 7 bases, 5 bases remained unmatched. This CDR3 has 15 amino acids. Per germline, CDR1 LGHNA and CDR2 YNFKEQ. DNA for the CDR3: TGTGCCAGCAGCCAAGCAGACAGGGGTATTGAAAAACTGTTTTTT. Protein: CASSQADRGIEKLFF.

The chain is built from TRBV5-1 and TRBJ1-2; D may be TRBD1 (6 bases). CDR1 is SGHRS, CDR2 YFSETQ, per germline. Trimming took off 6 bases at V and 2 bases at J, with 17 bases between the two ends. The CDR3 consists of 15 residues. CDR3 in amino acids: CASTLEGTRNYGYTF. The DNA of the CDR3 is TGCGCCAGCACTCTTGAGGGGACAAGAAACTATGGCTACACCTTC.

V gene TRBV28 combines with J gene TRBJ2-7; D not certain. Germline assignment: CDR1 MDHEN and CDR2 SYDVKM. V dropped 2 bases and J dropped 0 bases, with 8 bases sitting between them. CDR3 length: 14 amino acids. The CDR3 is CASSLIGDSYEQYF. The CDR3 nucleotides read TGTGCCAGCAGTTTAATTGGTGACTCCTACGAGCAGTACTTC.

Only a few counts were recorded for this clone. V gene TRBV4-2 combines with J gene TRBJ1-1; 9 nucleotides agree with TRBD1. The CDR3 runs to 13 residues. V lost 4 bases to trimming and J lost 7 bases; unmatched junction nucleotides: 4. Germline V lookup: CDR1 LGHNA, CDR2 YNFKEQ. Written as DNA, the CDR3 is TGTGCCAGCAGCCTACCGGGACAGGGTGAAGCTTTCTTT. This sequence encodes CASSLPGQGEAFF.

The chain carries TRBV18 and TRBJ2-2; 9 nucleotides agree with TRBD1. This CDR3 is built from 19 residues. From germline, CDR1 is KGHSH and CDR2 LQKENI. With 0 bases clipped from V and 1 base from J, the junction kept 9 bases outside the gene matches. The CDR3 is CASSPPTTTGGMNTGELFF. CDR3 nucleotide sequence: TGTGCCAGCTCACCACCGACGACGACAGGGGGAATGAACACCGGGGAGCTGTTTTTT.

The CDR3 DNA is TGTGCCAGTAGTGTAAAGGGGGATACTGAAGCTTTCTTT. Protein sequence: CASSVKGDTEAFF. The V call is TRBV19, the J call TRBJ1-1; D is possibly TRBD1 (6 bases). Germline V gene sequence: CDR1 LNHDA, CDR2 SQIVND (reference sequence). The CDR3 is 13 amino acids. Trimming took off 5 bases at V and 5 bases at J, with 12 bases between the two ends. The full variable domain, with the rest looked up from reference TRBV19 and TRBJ1-1, is DGGITQSPKYLFRKEGQNVTLSCEQNLNHDAMYWYRQDPGQGLRLIYYSQIVNDFQKGDIAEGYSVSREKKESFPLTVTSAQKNPTAFYLCASSVKGDTEAFFGQGTRLTVV.

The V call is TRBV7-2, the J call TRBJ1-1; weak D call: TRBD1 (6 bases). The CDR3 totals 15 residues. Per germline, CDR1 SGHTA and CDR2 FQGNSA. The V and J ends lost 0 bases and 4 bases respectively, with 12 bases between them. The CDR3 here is CASSLANRVSTEAFF. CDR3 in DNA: TGTGCCAGCAGCTTAGCGAACAGGGTCAGCACTGAAGCTTTCTTT.